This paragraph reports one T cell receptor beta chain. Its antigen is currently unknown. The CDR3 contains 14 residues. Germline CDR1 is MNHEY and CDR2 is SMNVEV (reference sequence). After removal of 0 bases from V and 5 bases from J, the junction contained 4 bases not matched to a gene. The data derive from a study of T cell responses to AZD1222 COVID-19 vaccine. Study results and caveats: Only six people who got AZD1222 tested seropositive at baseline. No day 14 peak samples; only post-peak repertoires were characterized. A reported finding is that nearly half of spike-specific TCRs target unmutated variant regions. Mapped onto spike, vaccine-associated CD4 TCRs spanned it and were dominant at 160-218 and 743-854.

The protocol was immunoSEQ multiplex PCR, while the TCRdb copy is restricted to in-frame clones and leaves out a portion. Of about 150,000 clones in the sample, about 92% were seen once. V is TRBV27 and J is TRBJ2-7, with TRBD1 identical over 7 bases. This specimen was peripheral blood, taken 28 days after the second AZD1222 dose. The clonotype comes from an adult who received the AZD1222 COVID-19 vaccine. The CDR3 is CASSLSNRGDEQYF. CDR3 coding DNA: TGTGCCAGCAGTTTATCGAACAGGGGCGACGAGCAGTACTTC.